The sample holds a few counts of the clone carrying this TCR beta chain. Its matching antigen is unknown. The identical CDR3 is also encoded by other nucleotide sequences in the sample. The test was conducted at deep level. Sequenced by immunoSEQ multiplex PCR; TCRdb stores in-frame clones only, minus some. The sample includes 490,000 or so clones, 70% to 85% of them seen just once. This record belongs to a study of shared clonotypes between healthy human individuals. Study in general: In total, the donors were two women and a few men aged 18 to 49. Broader study findings: The genetic and exposure-history diversity represented was limited by few donors.

In germline, CDR1 is SGHDT, CDR2 YYEEEE. Trimming at V came to 1 base and at J to 1 base, leaving 4 bases not matched to a gene. The CDR3 is 15 residues long. This TCR was sampled from a middle-aged woman in good health. Some clones in this sample may be carry-over from other donors' samples. Material: PBMCs. The chain couples TRBV5-6 to TRBJ2-5; 7 bases align to TRBD1. CDR3 sequence: CASSLTGVGQETQYF. In DNA form, the CDR3 reads TGTGCCAGCAGCTTGACAGGGGTTGGCCAAGAGACCCAGTACTTC. Using reference TRBV5-6 and TRBJ2-5 for the parts outside the CDR3, the full variable domain is DAGVTQSPTHLIKTRGQQVTLRCSPKSGHDTVSWYQQALGQGPQFIFQYYEEEERQRGNFPDRFSGHQFPNYSSELNVNALLLGDSALYLCASSLTGVGQETQYFGPGTRLLVL.